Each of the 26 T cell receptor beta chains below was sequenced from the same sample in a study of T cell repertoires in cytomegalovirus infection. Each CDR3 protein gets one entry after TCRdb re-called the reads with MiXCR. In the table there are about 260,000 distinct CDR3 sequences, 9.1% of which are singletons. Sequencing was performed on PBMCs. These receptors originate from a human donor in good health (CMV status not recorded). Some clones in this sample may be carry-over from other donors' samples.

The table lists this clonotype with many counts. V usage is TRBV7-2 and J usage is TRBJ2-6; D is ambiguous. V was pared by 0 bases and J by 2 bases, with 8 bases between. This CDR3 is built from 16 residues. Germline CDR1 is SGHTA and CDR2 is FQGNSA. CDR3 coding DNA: TGTGCCAGCAGCTTAGCGAAGGGTCCTGGGGCCAACGTCCTGACTTTC. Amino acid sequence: CASSLAKGPGANVLTF.

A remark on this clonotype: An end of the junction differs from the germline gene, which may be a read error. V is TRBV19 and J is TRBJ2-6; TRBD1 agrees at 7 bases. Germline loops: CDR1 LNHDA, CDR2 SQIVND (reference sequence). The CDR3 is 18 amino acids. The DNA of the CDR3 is TGTCCCAGTAGTCCCAGGGGGTCCGGCTACTCTGGGGCCAACGTCCTGACTTTC. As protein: CPSSPRGSGYSGANVLTF.

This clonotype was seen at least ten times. The CDR3 reads CATGGGGTDTQYF. DNA of the CDR3: TGTGCCACCGGGGGGGGAGGCACAGATACGCAGTATTTT. The chain uses TRBV15 and TRBJ2-3, with TRBD2 matching 7 bases. The CDR3 consists of 13 residues. V was pared by 8 bases and J by 1 base, with 3 bases of the junction left unmatched. CDR1 and CDR2 (germline): LNHNV, YYDKDF (reference sequence).

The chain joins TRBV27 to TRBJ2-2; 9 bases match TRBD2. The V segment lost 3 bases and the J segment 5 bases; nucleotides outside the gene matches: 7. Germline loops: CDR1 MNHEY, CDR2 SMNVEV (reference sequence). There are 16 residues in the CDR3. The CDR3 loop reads CASSFRTSAPTGELFF. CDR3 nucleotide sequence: TGTGCCAGCAGTTTTCGGACTAGCGCTCCTACCGGGGAGCTGTTTTTT.

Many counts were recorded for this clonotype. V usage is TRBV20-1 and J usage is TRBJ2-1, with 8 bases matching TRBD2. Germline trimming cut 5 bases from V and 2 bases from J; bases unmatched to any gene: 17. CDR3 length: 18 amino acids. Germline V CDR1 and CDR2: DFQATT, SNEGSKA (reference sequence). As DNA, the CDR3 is TGCAGTGCTCAGGCCGGGACTAGGTTTCTGGGGGCCTACAATGAGCAGTTCTTC. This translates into CSAQAGTRFLGAYNEQFF.

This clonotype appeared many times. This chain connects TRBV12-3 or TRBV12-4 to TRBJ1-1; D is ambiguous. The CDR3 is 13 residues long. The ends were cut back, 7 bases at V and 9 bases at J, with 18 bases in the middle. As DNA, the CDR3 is TGTGCCAGCAATACAATGATTGGCGGGAAAGCTTTCTTT. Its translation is CASNTMIGGKAFF.

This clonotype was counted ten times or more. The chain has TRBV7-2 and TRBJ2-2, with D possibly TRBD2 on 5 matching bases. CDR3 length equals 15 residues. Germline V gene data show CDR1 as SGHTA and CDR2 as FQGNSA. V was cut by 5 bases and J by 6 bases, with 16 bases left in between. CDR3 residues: CASSPTSIGAGELFF. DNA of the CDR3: TGTGCCAGCAGCCCCACGTCGATCGGGGCCGGGGAGCTGTTTTTT.

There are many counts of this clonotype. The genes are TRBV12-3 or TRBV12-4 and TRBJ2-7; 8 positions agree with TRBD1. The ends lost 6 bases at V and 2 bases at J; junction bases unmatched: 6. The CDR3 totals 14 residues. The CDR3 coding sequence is TGTGCCAGCAGGCGGACAGGGCCCGCCTACGAGCAGTACTTC. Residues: CASRRTGPAYEQYF.

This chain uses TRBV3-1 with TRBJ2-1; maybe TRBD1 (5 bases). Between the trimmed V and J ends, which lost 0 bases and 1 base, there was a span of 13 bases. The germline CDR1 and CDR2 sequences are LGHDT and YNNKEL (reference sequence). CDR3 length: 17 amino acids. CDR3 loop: CASSQDRGSLSYNEQFF. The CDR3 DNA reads TGTGCCAGCAGCCAAGATAGGGGCTCCTTATCCTACAATGAGCAGTTCTTC.

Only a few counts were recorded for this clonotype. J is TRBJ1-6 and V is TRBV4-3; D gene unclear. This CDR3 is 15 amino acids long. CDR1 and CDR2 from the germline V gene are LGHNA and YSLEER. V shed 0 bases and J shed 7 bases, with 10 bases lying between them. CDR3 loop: CASSQDVAENSPLHF. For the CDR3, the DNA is TGCGCCAGCAGCCAAGATGTGGCTGAGAATTCACCCCTCCACTTT.

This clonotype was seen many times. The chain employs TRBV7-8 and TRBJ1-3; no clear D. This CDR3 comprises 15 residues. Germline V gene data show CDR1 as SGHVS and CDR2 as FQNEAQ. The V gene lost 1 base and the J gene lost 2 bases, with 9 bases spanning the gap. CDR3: CASSLGSGTGNTIYF. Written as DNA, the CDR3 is TGTGCCAGCAGCTTAGGTTCGGGTACTGGAAACACCATATATTTT.

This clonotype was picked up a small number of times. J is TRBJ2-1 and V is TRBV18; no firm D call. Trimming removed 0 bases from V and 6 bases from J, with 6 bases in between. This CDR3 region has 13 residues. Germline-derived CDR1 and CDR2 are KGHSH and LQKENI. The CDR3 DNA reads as TGTGCCAGCTCACCACCCAGTATCAATGAGCAGTTCTTC. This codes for CASSPPSINEQFF.

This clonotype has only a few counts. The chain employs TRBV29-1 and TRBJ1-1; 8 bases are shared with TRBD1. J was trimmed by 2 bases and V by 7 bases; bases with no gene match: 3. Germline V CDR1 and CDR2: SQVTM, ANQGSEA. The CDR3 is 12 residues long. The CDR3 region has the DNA TGCAGCGGAGACAGGGGAAACACTGAAGCTTTCTTT. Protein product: CSGDRGNTEAFF.

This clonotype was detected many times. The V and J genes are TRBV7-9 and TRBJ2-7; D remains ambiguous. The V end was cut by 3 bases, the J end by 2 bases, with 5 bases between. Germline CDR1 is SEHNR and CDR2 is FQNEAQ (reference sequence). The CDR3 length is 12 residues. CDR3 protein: CASSFGPYEQYF. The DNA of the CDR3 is TGTGCCAGCAGCTTCGGCCCCTACGAGCAGTACTTC.

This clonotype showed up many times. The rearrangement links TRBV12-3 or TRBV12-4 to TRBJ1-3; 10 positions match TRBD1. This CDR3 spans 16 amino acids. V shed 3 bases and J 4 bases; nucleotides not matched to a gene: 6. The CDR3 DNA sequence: TGTGCCAGCAGTTTGTTCGGGACAGGGGTCGGAAACACCATATATTTT. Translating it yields CASSLFGTGVGNTIYF.

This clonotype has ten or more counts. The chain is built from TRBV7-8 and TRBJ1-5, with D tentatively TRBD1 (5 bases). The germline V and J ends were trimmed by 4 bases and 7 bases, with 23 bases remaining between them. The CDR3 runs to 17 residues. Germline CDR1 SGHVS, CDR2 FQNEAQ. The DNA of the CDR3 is TGTGCCAGCAGCTCCCGCTCCGGACAACAAGGGAGCCAGCCCCAGCATTTT. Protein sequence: CASSSRSGQQGSQPQHF.

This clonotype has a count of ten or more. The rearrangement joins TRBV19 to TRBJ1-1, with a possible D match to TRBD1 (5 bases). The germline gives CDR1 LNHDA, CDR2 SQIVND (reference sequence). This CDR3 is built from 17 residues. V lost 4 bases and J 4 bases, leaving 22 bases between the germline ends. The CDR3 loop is CASSSEPGRRVSTEAFF. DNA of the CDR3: TGTGCCAGTAGTAGCGAACCAGGGAGAAGGGTTAGCACTGAAGCTTTCTTT.

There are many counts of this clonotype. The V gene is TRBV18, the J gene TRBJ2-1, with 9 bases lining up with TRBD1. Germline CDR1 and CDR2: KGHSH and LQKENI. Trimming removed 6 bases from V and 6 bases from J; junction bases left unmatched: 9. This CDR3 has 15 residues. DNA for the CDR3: TGTGCCAGCTCGCTACAGGGGGCGCTTGCCAATGAGCAGTTCTTC. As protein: CASSLQGALANEQFF.

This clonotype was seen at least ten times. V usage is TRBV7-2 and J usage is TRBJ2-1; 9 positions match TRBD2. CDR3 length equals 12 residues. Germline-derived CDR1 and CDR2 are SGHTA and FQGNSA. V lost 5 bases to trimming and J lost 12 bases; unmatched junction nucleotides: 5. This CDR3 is CASSRTSERQFF. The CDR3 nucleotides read TGTGCCAGCAGCCGGACTAGCGAGAGGCAGTTCTTC.

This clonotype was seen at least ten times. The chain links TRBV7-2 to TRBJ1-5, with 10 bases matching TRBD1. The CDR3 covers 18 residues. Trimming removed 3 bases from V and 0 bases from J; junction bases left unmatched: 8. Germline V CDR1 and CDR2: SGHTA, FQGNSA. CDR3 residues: CASSFGTGAKYSNQPQHF. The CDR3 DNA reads TGTGCCAGCAGCTTCGGGACAGGGGCCAAATATAGCAATCAGCCCCAGCATTTT.

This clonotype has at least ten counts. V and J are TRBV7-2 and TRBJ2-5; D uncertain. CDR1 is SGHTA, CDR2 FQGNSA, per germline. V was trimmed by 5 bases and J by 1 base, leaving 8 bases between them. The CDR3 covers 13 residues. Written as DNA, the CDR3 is TGTGCCAGCAGCGGCTCGGTCCAAGAGACCCAGTACTTC. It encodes CASSGSVQETQYF.

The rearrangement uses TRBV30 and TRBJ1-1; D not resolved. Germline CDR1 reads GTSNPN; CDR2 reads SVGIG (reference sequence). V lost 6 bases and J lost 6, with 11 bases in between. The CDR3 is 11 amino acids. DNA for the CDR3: TGTGCCTGTTTAAGAAGGGCTGAAGCTTTCTTT. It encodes CACLRRAEAFF.

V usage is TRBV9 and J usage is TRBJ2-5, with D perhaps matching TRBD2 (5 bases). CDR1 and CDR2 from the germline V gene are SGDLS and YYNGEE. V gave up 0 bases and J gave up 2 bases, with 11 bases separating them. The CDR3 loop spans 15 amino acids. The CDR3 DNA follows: TGTGCCAGCAGCGTAGACGGGAAAGGGCAAGAGACCCAGTACTTC. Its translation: CASSVDGKGQETQYF.

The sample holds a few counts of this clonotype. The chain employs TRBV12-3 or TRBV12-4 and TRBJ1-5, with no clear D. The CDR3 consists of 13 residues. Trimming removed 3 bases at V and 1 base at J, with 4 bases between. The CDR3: CASSLKSNQPQHF. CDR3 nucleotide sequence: TGTGCCAGCAGTTTGAAGAGCAATCAGCCCCAGCATTTT.

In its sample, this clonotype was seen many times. The DNA of the CDR3 is TGTGCCAGCTCTGACCAGGGGACAGGGGGCAGCAATCAGCCCCAGCATTTT. Translated: CASSDQGTGGSNQPQHF. The chain combines TRBV18 with TRBJ1-5; 12 bases map to TRBD1. J gave up 1 base and V 6 bases, and 7 bases lay outside the gene matches. CDR3 length equals 17 residues. Germline assignment: CDR1 KGHSH and CDR2 LQKENI.

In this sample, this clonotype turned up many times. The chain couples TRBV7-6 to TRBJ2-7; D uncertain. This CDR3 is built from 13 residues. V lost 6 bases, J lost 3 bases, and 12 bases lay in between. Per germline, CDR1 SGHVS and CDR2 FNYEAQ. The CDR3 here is CASSQMNNYEQYF. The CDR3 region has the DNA TGTGCCAGCAGTCAAATGAATAACTACGAGCAGTACTTC.